Included here is one TCR beta chain sequence, with context. As yet, its antigen is unknown. The sample's treatment: 10-day PBMC culture with coronavirus spike peptide pools or control peptides (ViraFEST assay). From the unexposed donor, CD4+ T cells were collected ahead of the COVID-19 pandemic (2011-2018). Trimming at V came to 4 bases and at J to 4 bases, leaving 8 bases not matched to a gene. The CDR3 contains 16 residues. Germline CDR1 SGHRS, CDR2 YFSETQ. Cultured CD4+ T cells had their DNA profiled by the Oncomine TCR Beta short-read assay. Cultured CD4+ T cells were the source of extracted genomic DNA. TCRdb redid the calling of the PCR reads with MiXCR, one entry per CDR3 protein. The table lists around 4,000 distinct CDR3 sequences, more than 25% of them singletons. The record originates from a study of vaccination and CD4 T cells after COVID-19. About the study: A median of roughly 72 days (range 14 to 241) separated dose two from the taking of post-vaccine samples. Control cultures used a CEFX viral epitope pool, an HIV-1 Nef peptide pool, or no peptide.

The source is a human donor in good health. The chain recombines TRBV5-1 with TRBJ2-3; 11 nucleotides match TRBD2. The sample comprised CD4+ T cells from blood, cultured in vitro. CDR3 region: CASSPPTSGASDTQYF. The CDR3 DNA reads TGCGCCAGCAGCCCCCCGACTAGCGGGGCCTCAGATACGCAGTATTTT.